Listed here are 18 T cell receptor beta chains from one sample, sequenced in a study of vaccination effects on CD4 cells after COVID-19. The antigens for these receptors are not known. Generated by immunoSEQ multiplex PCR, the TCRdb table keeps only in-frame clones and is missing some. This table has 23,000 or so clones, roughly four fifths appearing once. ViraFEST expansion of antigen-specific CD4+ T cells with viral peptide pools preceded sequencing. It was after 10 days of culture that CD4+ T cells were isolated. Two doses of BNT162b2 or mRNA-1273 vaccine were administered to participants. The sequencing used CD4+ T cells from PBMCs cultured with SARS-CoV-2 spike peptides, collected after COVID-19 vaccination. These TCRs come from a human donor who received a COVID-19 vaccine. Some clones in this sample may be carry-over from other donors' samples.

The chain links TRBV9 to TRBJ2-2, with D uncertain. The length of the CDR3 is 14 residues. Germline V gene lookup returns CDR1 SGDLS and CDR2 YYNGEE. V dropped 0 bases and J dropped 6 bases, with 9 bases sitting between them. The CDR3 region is CASSVAARPGELFF. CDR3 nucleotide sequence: TGTGCCAGCAGCGTAGCCGCCCGCCCCGGGGAGCTGTTTTTT. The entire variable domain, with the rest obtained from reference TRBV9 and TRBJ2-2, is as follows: DSGVTQTPKHLITATGQRVTLRCSPRSGDLSVYWYQQSLDQGLQFLIQYYNGEERAKGNILERFSAQQFPDLHSELNLSSLELGDSALYFCASSVAARPGELFFGEGSRLTVL.

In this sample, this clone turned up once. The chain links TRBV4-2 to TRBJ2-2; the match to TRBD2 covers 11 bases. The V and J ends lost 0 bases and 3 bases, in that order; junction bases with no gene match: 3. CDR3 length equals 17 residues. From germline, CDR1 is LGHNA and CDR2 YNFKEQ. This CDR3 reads CASSQELLAGDTGELFF. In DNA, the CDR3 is TGTGCCAGCAGCCAAGAATTACTAGCGGGGGACACCGGGGAGCTGTTTTTT.

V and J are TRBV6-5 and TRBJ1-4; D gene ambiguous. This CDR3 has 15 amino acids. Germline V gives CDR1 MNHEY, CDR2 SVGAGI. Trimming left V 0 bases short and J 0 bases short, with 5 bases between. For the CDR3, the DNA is TGTGCCAGCAGTTACTCGGGGACAACTAATGAAAAACTGTTTTTT. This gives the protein CASSYSGTTNEKLFF.

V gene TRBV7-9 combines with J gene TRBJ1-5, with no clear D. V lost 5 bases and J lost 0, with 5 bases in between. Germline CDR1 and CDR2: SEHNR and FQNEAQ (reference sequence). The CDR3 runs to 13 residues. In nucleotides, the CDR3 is TGTGCCAGCAGCAGGAATAGCAATCAGCCCCAGCATTTT. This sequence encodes CASSRNSNQPQHF.

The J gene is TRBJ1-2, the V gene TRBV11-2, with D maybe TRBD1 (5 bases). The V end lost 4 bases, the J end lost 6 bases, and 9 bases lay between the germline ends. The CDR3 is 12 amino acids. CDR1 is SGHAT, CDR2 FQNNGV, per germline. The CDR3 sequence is CASSWGGDGYTF. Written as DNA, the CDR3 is TGTGCCAGCAGCTGGGGGGGTGATGGCTACACCTTC.

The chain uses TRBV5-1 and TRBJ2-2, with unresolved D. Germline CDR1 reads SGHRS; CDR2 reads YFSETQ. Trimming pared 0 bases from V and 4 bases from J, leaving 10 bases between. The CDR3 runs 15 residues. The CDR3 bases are TGCGCCAGCAGCTTGGACCGAGTCTCCACCGGGGAGCTGTTTTTT. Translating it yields CASSLDRVSTGELFF.

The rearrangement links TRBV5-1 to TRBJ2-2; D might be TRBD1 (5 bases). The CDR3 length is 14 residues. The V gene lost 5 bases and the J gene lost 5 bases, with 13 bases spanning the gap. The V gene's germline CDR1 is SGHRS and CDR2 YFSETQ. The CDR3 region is CASRPGLGTGELFF. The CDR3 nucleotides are TGCGCCAGCAGACCAGGGCTGGGAACCGGGGAGCTGTTTTTT.

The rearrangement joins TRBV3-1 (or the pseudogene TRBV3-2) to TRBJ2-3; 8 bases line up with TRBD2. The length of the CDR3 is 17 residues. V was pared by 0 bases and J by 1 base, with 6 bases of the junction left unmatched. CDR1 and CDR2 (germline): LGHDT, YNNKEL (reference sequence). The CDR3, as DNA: TGTGCCAGCAGCCAAGAGGGGCGGCGGGGGGGCACAGATACGCAGTATTTT. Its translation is CASSQEGRRGGTDTQYF.

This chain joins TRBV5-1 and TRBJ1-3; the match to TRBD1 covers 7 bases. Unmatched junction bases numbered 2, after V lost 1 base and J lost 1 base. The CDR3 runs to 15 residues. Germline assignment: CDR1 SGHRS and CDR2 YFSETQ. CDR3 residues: CASSLTGDSGNTIYF. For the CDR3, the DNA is TGCGCCAGCAGCTTGACAGGGGATTCTGGAAACACCATATATTTT.

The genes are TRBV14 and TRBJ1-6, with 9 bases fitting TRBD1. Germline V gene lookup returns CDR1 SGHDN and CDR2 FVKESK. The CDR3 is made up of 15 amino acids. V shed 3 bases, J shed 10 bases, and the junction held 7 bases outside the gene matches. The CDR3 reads CASSHTGTGHSPLHF. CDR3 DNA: TGTGCCAGCAGCCACACCGGGACAGGGCACTCACCCCTCCACTTT. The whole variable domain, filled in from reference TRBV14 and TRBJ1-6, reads EAGVTQFPSHSVIEKGQTVTLRCDPISGHDNLYWYRRVMGKEIKFLLHFVKESKQDESGMPNNRFLAERTGGTYSTLKVQPAELEDSGVYFCASSHTGTGHSPLHFGNGTRLTVT.

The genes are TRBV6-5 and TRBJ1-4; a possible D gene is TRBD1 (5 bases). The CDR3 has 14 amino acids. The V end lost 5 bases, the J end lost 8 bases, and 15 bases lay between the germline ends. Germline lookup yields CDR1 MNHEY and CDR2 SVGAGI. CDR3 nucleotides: TGTGCCAGCAGTCCCACCGGCGGGGACGAAAAACTGTTTTTT. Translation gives CASSPTGGDEKLFF.

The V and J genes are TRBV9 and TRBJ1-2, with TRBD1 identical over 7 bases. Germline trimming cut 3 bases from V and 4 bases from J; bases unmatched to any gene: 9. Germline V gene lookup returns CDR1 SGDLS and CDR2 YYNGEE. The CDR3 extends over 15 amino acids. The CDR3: CASSGMGQQLYGYTF. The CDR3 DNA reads TGTGCCAGCAGCGGGATGGGACAGCAACTCTATGGCTACACCTTC. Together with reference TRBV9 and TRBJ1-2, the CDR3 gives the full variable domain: DSGVTQTPKHLITATGQRVTLRCSPRSGDLSVYWYQQSLDQGLQFLIQYYNGEERAKGNILERFSAQQFPDLHSELNLSSLELGDSALYFCASSGMGQQLYGYTFGSGTRLTVV.

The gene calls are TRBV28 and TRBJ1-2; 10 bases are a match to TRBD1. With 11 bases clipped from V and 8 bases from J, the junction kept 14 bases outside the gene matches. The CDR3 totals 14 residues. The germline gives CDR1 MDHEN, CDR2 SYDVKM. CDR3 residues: CAVKRGQGPEGYTF. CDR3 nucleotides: TGTGCCGTAAAGAGGGGACAGGGGCCTGAGGGCTACACCTTC.

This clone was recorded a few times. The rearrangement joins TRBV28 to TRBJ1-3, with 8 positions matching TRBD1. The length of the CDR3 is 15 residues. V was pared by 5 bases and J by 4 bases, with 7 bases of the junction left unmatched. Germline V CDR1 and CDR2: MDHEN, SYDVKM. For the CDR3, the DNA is TGTGCCAGCAGTGCAGACAGGGGAGCGGGAAACACCATATATTTT. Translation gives CASSADRGAGNTIYF.

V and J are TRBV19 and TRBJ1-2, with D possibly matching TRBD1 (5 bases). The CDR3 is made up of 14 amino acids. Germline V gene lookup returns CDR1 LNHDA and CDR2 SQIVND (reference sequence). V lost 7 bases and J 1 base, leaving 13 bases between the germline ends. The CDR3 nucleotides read TGTGCCAGTATCTCCGGGACCGGTAACTATGGCTACACCTTC. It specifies CASISGTGNYGYTF.

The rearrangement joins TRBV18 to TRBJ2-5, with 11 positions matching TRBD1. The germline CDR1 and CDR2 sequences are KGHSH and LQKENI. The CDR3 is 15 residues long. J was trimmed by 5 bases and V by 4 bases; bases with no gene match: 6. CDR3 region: CASSLRTGGLETQYF. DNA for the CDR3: TGTGCCAGCTCACTAAGGACAGGGGGCTTGGAGACCCAGTACTTC. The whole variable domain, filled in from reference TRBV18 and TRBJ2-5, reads NAGVMQNPRHLVRRRGQEARLRCSPMKGHSHVYWYRQLPEEGLKFMVYLQKENIIDESGMPKERFSAEFPKEGPSILRIQQVVRGDSAAYFCASSLRTGGLETQYFGPGTRLLVL.

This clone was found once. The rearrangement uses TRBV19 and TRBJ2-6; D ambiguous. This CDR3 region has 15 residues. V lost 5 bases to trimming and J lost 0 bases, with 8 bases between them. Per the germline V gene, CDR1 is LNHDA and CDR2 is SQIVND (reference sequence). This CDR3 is CASSLRRSGANVLTF. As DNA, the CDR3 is TGTGCCAGTAGTCTCAGACGCTCTGGGGCCAACGTCCTGACTTTC.

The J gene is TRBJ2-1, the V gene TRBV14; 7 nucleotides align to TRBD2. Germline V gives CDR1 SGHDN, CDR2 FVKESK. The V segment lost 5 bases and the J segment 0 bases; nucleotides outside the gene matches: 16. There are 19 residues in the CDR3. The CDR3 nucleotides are TGTGCCAGCAGCTCAAGGAGCGGGATGTCTTTGAGCTCCTACAATGAGCAGTTCTTC. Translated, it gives CASSSRSGMSLSSYNEQFF.